A single sample is the source of the 25 T cell receptor beta chains below, sequenced in a study of CD8 T cells in Susac syndrome. The RNA input was roughly 0.45 to 1 ug, and it was reverse transcribed with random hexamers. TCRdb ran MiXCR on the immunoSEQ multiplex PCR reads and lists one entry per CDR3 protein. The table has 140,000 to 150,000 distinct CDR3 sequences, nearly 97% seen once. Sequenced: CD4+ T cells from PBMCs. The receptors were sampled from a human donor with Susac syndrome.

CDR3: CASSEDRGRGTEAFF. The CDR3 DNA follows: TGTGCCAGCAGTGAAGACAGGGGAAGGGGCACTGAAGCTTTCTTT. J is TRBJ1-1 and V is TRBV2; 7 bases are shared with TRBD1. The germline V gene encodes CDR1 SNHLY and CDR2 FYNNEI. The CDR3 runs 15 residues. V lost 1 base and J lost 4; bases outside the gene matches: 6.

The chain combines TRBV18 with TRBJ2-5; unclear D gene. Per germline, CDR1 KGHSH and CDR2 LQKENI. This CDR3 is 11 amino acids long. Deletions cut 4 bases from V and 0 bases from J, with 0 bases between. The CDR3, as DNA: TGTGCCAGCTCACACCAAGAGACCCAGTACTTC. Protein product: CASSHQETQYF.

The rearrangement joins TRBV3-1 to TRBJ1-2; D gene ambiguous. The CDR3 is 14 residues long. CDR1 is LGHDT and CDR2 is YNNKEL in the germline V gene (reference sequence). V lost 2 bases and J lost 5, with 12 bases in between. The CDR3 DNA is TGTGCCAGCAGCCAACACGACCGGTTATATGGCTACACCTTC. Translation: CASSQHDRLYGYTF. The full variable domain, with the rest looked up from reference TRBV3-1 and TRBJ1-2, is DTAVSQTPKYLVTQMGNDKSIKCEQNLGHDTMYWYKQDSKKFLKIMFSYNNKELIINETVPNRFSPKSPDKAHLNLHINSLELGDSAVYFCASSQHDRLYGYTFGSGTRLTVV.

The gene calls are TRBV20-1 and TRBJ1-5; D ambiguous. V gave up 2 bases and J gave up 4 bases, with 15 bases separating them. The CDR3 has 15 residues. CDR1 DFQATT and CDR2 SNEGSKA come from the germline V gene (reference sequence). CDR3 sequence (DNA): TGCAGTGCTAGACCACAAAGAGCTCCAAATCAGCCCCAGCATTTT. It encodes CSARPQRAPNQPQHF.

The gene calls are TRBV20-1 and TRBJ1-1; D unclear. Looked up from germline, CDR1 is DFQATT and CDR2 is SNEGSKA (reference sequence). V was cut by 5 bases and J by 0 bases, with 13 bases left in between. This CDR3 comprises 14 residues. CDR3 loop: CSAPRERLNTEAFF. The CDR3 DNA reads TGCAGTGCTCCCCGGGAAAGATTGAACACTGAAGCTTTCTTT.

The chain combines TRBV7-9 with TRBJ2-1; TRBD2 matches at 12 bases. The CDR3 covers 15 residues. V shed 1 base and J 9 bases; nucleotides not matched to a gene: 4. The germline CDR1 and CDR2 sequences are SEHNR and FQNEAQ (reference sequence). This CDR3 is CASSLGLAGAREQFF. The CDR3 coding sequence is TGTGCCAGCAGCTTAGGACTAGCGGGAGCTCGTGAGCAGTTCTTC.

CDR3 bases: TGCAGTGCCTTGCCCGGGACTAGCGTAATCGGGGAGCTGTTTTTT. It yields the protein CSALPGTSVIGELFF. This chain joins TRBV20-1 and TRBJ2-2; 10 bases are a match to TRBD2. J was trimmed by 7 bases and V by 6 bases; bases with no gene match: 11. Per germline, CDR1 DFQATT and CDR2 SNEGSKA (reference sequence). CDR3 size: 15 residues.

The CDR3 nucleotides are TGCGCCAGCAGCCCACAGGGGGCTGGGTCCTACAATGAGCAGTTCTTC. Encoded protein: CASSPQGAGSYNEQFF. The chain is built from TRBV4-1 and TRBJ2-1; 9 bases match TRBD1. Germline lookup yields CDR1 MGHRA and CDR2 YSYEKL. The CDR3 loop spans 16 amino acids. J was trimmed by 1 base and V by 4 bases; bases with no gene match: 5.

The sample holds one count of this clonotype. The chain carries TRBV21-1 and TRBJ2-6; the table's D gene call, TRBD1, was not cross checked with the DNA. TRBV21-1 is labeled a pseudogene. The CDR3 covers 17 residues. CDR3 nucleotides: TGTGCCAGCAGCTTCCGGGACAGGATCTGTGGGGCCAACGTCCTGACTTTC. Protein sequence: CASSFRDRICGANVLTF.

The gene calls are TRBV5-1 and TRBJ2-1, with TRBD1 matching over 7 bases. CDR1 SGHRS and CDR2 YFSETQ come from the germline V gene. V was clipped by 4 bases and J by 3 bases; unmatched bases: 7. CDR3 length equals 15 residues. The CDR3 spells CASSATGEGYNEQFF. DNA for the CDR3: TGCGCCAGCAGCGCCACAGGGGAAGGCTACAATGAGCAGTTCTTC.

V and J are TRBV20-1 and TRBJ1-3; D ambiguous. The ends were cut back, 5 bases at V and 2 bases at J, with 10 bases in the middle. The CDR3 consists of 13 residues. Looked up from germline, CDR1 is DFQATT and CDR2 is SNEGSKA (reference sequence). CDR3 sequence: CSAPGGPGNTIYF. The CDR3 DNA is TGCAGTGCTCCCGGAGGCCCTGGAAACACCATATATTTT.

The V gene is TRBV20-1, the J gene TRBJ1-5, with D possibly being TRBD1 (5 bases). This CDR3 has 16 amino acids. Germline values: CDR1 DFQATT, CDR2 SNEGSKA (reference sequence). The V end was cut by 3 bases, the J end by 3 bases, with 18 bases between. Written as DNA, the CDR3 is TGCAGTGCTAGTTATATAGGTAGACAGTACAATCAGCCCCAGCATTTT. Its translation: CSASYIGRQYNQPQHF.

V usage is TRBV5-1 and J usage is TRBJ2-1; TRBD2 aligns across 11 bases. V shed 4 bases, J shed 9 bases, and the junction held 9 bases outside the gene matches. This CDR3 has 15 residues. From germline, CDR1 is SGHRS and CDR2 YFSETQ. In DNA form, the CDR3 reads TGCGCCAGCAGCAAACCGGGACTAGCGGTTGTTGAGCAGTTCTTC. Translating it yields CASSKPGLAVVEQFF.

The chain uses TRBV20-1 and TRBJ2-5, with 7 nucleotides matching TRBD1. There are 15 residues in the CDR3. CDR1 and CDR2 from the germline V gene are DFQATT and SNEGSKA (reference sequence). Unmatched junction bases numbered 13, after V lost 5 bases and J lost 4 bases. The CDR3 sequence is CSASPTGRQGETQYF. CDR3 nucleotide sequence: TGCAGTGCTTCACCGACAGGGAGACAGGGAGAGACCCAGTACTTC.

This clonotype occurred once. The chain carries TRBV14 and TRBJ1-3; unclear D gene. Germline V gene sequence: CDR1 SGHDN, CDR2 FVKESK. Trimming pared 2 bases from V and 4 bases from J, leaving 15 bases between. The CDR3 is 16 amino acids. The CDR3 DNA reads TGTGCCAGCAGCCAAATGAGGCAGCCGCGAGGAAACACCATATATTTT. Translated, it gives CASSQMRQPRGNTIYF. Full variable domain (rest looked up from reference TRBV14 and TRBJ1-3): EAGVTQFPSHSVIEKGQTVTLRCDPISGHDNLYWYRRVMGKEIKFLLHFVKESKQDESGMPNNRFLAERTGGTYSTLKVQPAELEDSGVYFCASSQMRQPRGNTIYFGEGSWLTVV.

This chain joins TRBV18 and TRBJ2-1, with 9 bases lining up with TRBD1. Germline values: CDR1 KGHSH, CDR2 LQKENI. The CDR3 covers 16 residues. Trimming removed 2 bases from V and 7 bases from J; junction bases left unmatched: 9. The chain's CDR3 is CASSPVGTGNRNEQFF. The CDR3 region has the DNA TGTGCCAGCTCACCAGTCGGGACAGGGAATAGGAATGAGCAGTTCTTC.

V usage is TRBV9 and J usage is TRBJ1-1; D is uncertain. The germline V gene encodes CDR1 SGDLS and CDR2 YYNGEE. The CDR3 has 15 residues. Trimming left V 3 bases short and J 3 bases short, with 15 bases between. DNA of the CDR3: TGTGCCAGCAGCGGACCGACACGTTCACACACTGAAGCTTTCTTT. Translation: CASSGPTRSHTEAFF.

The chain has TRBV28 and TRBJ1-2; D call uncertain. This CDR3 contains 13 residues. Germline CDR1 reads MDHEN; CDR2 reads SYDVKM. Trimming left V 2 bases short and J 4 bases short, with 8 bases between. CDR3: CASSLLKAYGYTF. The CDR3 nucleotides read TGTGCCAGCAGTTTACTCAAAGCCTATGGCTACACCTTC.

The chain carries TRBV2 and TRBJ2-3; D remains unclear. Germline lookup yields CDR1 SNHLY and CDR2 FYNNEI. This CDR3 spans 8 amino acids. V was clipped by 5 bases and J by 14 bases, with 5 bases between them. DNA of the CDR3: TGTGCCAGCAGTTCTATGTATTTT. It yields the protein CASSSMYF.

The chain is built from TRBV21-1 and TRBJ1-5; TRBD1, the D gene given by the table, was not confirmed from the DNA. TRBV21-1 is designated a pseudogene. This CDR3 contains 15 residues. The CDR3 region is CASSQGPYSNQPQHF. The CDR3 nucleotides read TGTGCCTCCTCACAGGGGCCTTATAGCAATCAGCCCCAGCATTTT.

The chain uses TRBV9 and TRBJ1-6; 7 nucleotides line up with TRBD1. V shed 3 bases, J shed 13 bases, and the junction held 7 bases outside the gene matches. This CDR3 spans 13 amino acids. Germline loops: CDR1 SGDLS, CDR2 YYNGEE. Written as DNA, the CDR3 is TGTGCCAGCAGCGCTGGACAGGCTAATCCCCTCCACTTT. Its protein product is CASSAGQANPLHF.

This chain joins TRBV28 and TRBJ2-1; 7 bases match TRBD1. V lost 10 bases and J lost 0; bases outside the gene matches: 6. This CDR3 comprises 14 residues. Per the germline V gene, CDR1 is MDHEN and CDR2 is SYDVKM. The CDR3 is CAINTGVSYNEQFF. The CDR3 coding sequence is TGTGCCATCAATACAGGGGTCTCCTACAATGAGCAGTTCTTC.

This chain connects TRBV28 to TRBJ2-3, with a tentative D call TRBD1 (6 bases). The CDR3 has 15 amino acids. Germline V CDR1 and CDR2: MDHEN, SYDVKM. The germline V and J ends were trimmed by 7 bases and 2 bases, with 16 bases remaining between them. CDR3 coding DNA: TGTGCCAGCACCTCTTATGGGGGCGCCACAGATACGCAGTATTTT. Protein product: CASTSYGGATDTQYF.

This clonotype was observed a single time. The chain has TRBV11-2 and TRBJ2-1; D unresolved. CDR1 and CDR2 from the germline V gene are SGHAT and FQNNGV. V was cut by 7 bases and J by 10 bases, with 17 bases left in between. The CDR3 loop spans 13 amino acids. The CDR3 bases are TGTGCCAGCAACTCGGGCCCCTCTAGGGAGCAGTTCTTC. Translation: CASNSGPSREQFF.

This chain links TRBV28 with TRBJ1-5; 9 bases are shared with TRBD1. Germline CDR1 reads MDHEN; CDR2 reads SYDVKM. After removal of 6 bases from V and 0 bases from J, the junction contained 12 bases not matched to a gene. The CDR3 runs to 18 residues. CDR3 sequence: CASRKDRGEIYSNQPQHF. DNA of the CDR3: TGTGCCAGCAGAAAGGACAGGGGCGAAATTTATAGCAATCAGCCCCAGCATTTT. The variable domain in full, with the rest retrieved from reference TRBV28 and TRBJ1-5, is DVKVTQSSRYLVKRTGEKVFLECVQDMDHENMFWYRQDPGLGLRLIYFSYDVKMKEKGDIPEGYSVSREKKERFSLILESASTNQTSMYLCASRKDRGEIYSNQPQHFGDGTRLSIL.